Below, 4 T cell receptor beta chains from the same sample are listed, as sequenced in a study of blood T cell repertoires in COVID-19. The assay was immunoSEQ multiplex PCR, and TCRdb's table has in-frame clones only and misses some. The sample records approximately 270,000 clones, 75% to 95% being singletons. The sample comprised PBMCs or T cells enriched from blood (not recorded which). Every receptor here comes from a man aged 40-49 years who had been exposed to COVID-19.

The J gene is TRBJ2-7, the V gene TRBV2; a possible D gene is TRBD2 (5 bases). Per the germline V gene, CDR1 is SNHLY and CDR2 is FYNNEI. Trimming stripped 4 bases from V and 4 bases from J, with 8 bases between. The length of the CDR3 is 12 residues. Here the CDR3 DNA reads TGTGCCAGCAGTGTGGGGAGATACGAGCAGTACTTC. As protein: CASSVGRYEQYF.

The chain combines TRBV28 with TRBJ2-1; 8 bases agree with TRBD1. With V trimmed by 4 bases and J by 4 bases, 9 bases remained unmatched. This CDR3 contains 16 residues. The V gene's germline CDR1 is MDHEN and CDR2 SYDVKM. CDR3 sequence (DNA): TGTGCCAGCAGTTATCTCTTGACAGGGGAGTACAATGAGCAGTTCTTC. Translation gives CASSYLLTGEYNEQFF.

This sequence joins TRBV9 and TRBJ2-1, with D possibly being TRBD1 (9 bases). The length of the CDR3 is 19 residues. The germline gives CDR1 SGDLS, CDR2 YYNGEE. Between the trimmed V and J ends, which lost 2 bases and 7 bases, there was a span of 28 bases. The chain's CDR3 is CASSVLPTRGGTGLNEQFF. CDR3 in DNA: TGTGCCAGCAGCGTCCTTCCGACCCGGGGGGGGACAGGGTTAAATGAGCAGTTCTTC.

This clone was seen just once. The genes are TRBV6-5 and TRBJ1-2; a weak D match, TRBD1 (6 bases). CDR3 length: 12 residues. Between the trimmed V and J ends, which lost 9 bases and 7 bases, there was a span of 15 bases. Germline-derived CDR1 and CDR2 are MNHEY and SVGAGI. This CDR3 is CASSSRGGGYTF. The DNA for the CDR3 is TGTGCCAGTAGCTCGCGAGGGGGTGGCTACACCTTC.